This is a list of T cell receptor beta chains from one sample in a study of blood T cell repertoires in COVID-19. Using immunoSEQ multiplex PCR, the repertoire was profiled, and TCRdb retains in-frame clones only, with some absent. The data hold 300,000 to 400,000 clones, with 75% to 85% observed a single time. The specimen sequenced was peripheral blood. The receptor source for this set is a human donor in a cohort sampled during active COVID-19. The CDR3 runs from the conserved cysteine through the conserved F or W. D genes are given only for firm matches. Clone size is stated in some rows and not others, as once, few, many or a class when expanded.

clone_size j_call d_call v_call cdr3_aa cdr3_nt
once TRBJ1-6 . TRBV19 CASSPGQGVHF TGTGCCAGTAGCCCCGGACAAGGGGTCCACTTT
. TRBJ2-3 TRBD2 TRBV29-1 CSVGAGVEDTQYF TGCAGCGTTGGAGCGGGGGTGGAAGATACGCAGTATTTT
once TRBJ1-6 TRBD1 TRBV7-9 CASSLAGTGGGSPLHF TGTGCCAGCAGCTTAGCCGGGACAGGGGGCGGTTCACCCCTCCACTTT
once TRBJ2-1 . TRBV7-8 CASSIKFVRDGYNEQFF TGTGCCAGCAGTATCAAATTCGTGAGGGATGGGTACAATGAGCAGTTCTTC
. TRBJ2-7 . TRBV7-9 CASSPRHPTYEQYF TGTGCCAGCAGCCCGAGACACCCTACCTACGAGCAGTACTTC
. TRBJ1-2 . TRBV6-1 CASSEAHGFRYGYTF TGTGCCAGCAGTGAAGCGCACGGGTTTAGGTATGGCTACACCTTC
large TRBJ1-2 . TRBV12-5 CASGLLGAGPNYGYTF TGTGCTAGTGGTTTGCTGGGGGCAGGACCTAACTATGGCTACACCTTC
. TRBJ1-5 . TRBV3-1/TRBV3-2 CASSHSTGNSRPQHF TGTGCCAGCAGCCATTCTACAGGGAATAGTCGGCCCCAGCATTTT
. TRBJ1-3 . TRBV7-9 CASSLGPGNTIYF TGTGCCAGCAGCTTAGGGCCTGGAAACACCATATATTTT
. TRBJ1-1 . TRBV6-5 CASSYSIGGTEAFF TGTGCCAGCAGTTACTCGATCGGGGGCACTGAAGCTTTCTTT
. TRBJ1-1 TRBD1 TRBV15 CATSKKLNPGQEAFF TGTGCCACCAGCAAAAAGCTTAACCCGGGACAGGAAGCTTTCTTT
. TRBJ1-5 TRBD1 TRBV10-3 CAISESRTGGGQPQHF TGTGCCATCAGTGAGTCTCGGACAGGGGGCGGCCAGCCCCAGCATTTT
. TRBJ2-3 TRBD2 TRBV20-1 CSASPGLAGGLADTQYF TGCAGTGCTAGTCCCGGACTAGCGGGGGGGTTGGCAGATACGCAGTATTTT
. TRBJ2-3 . TRBV27 CASPQADTQYF TGTGCCAGCCCTCAGGCAGATACGCAGTATTTT
. TRBJ1-2 TRBD1 TRBV6-5 CASSYSLRETGLGYTF TGTGCCAGCAGTTACTCTCTCCGGGAGACAGGGCTTGGCTACACCTTC
. TRBJ1-2 . TRBV3-1/TRBV3-2 CASSDRHHPYGYTF TGTGCCAGCAGCGATCGACACCACCCGTATGGCTACACCTTC
. TRBJ2-5 . TRBV10-3 CAISETPLGVQETQYF TGTGCCATCAGTGAGACACCGTTGGGAGTACAAGAGACCCAGTACTTC
. TRBJ2-6 . TRBV7-9 CASSLGVTGDHSGANVLTF TGTGCCAGCAGCTTAGGGGTGACAGGAGACCACTCTGGGGCCAACGTCCTGACTTTC
. TRBJ1-1 TRBD1 TRBV7-6 CASSSRDSPRAFF TGTGCCAGCAGCTCCCGGGACAGCCCTCGGGCTTTCTTT
. TRBJ2-3 TRBD1 TRBV19 CASSIVGGQGFGDTQYF TGTGCCAGTAGTATCGTCGGGGGACAGGGGTTTGGAGATACGCAGTATTTT
. TRBJ2-7 TRBD2 TRBV27 CASSLDGGESYEQYF TGTGCCAGCAGTTTAGACGGGGGGGAATCCTACGAGCAGTACTTC
. TRBJ2-4 TRBD2 TRBV3-1/TRBV3-2 CASSQGLAGAGAKNIQYF TGTGCCAGCAGCCAGGGACTAGCGGGGGCTGGGGCCAAAAACATTCAGTACTTC
. TRBJ1-6 TRBD1 TRBV5-5 CASSLSPTGLKNSPLHF TGTGCCAGCAGCTTGAGCCCGACAGGGTTAAAGAATTCACCCCTCCACTTT
. TRBJ2-2 TRBD2 TRBV4-1 CASKGLVISGELFF TGCGCCAGCAAAGGACTAGTTATCTCCGGGGAGCTGTTTTTT
. TRBJ1-2 . TRBV20-1 CSVIDGYTF TGCAGTGTCATAGATGGCTACACCTTC
. TRBJ2-1 TRBD2 TRBV11-2 CASSPGTSVYNEQFF TGTGCCAGCAGCCCCGGGACTAGCGTGTACAATGAGCAGTTCTTC
. TRBJ1-1 . TRBV5-4 CASSLQQNTEAFF TGTGCCAGCAGCTTGCAACAGAACACTGAAGCTTTCTTT
. TRBJ2-7 TRBD1 TRBV6-5 CASSRGDSAYEQYF TGTGCCAGCAGTAGAGGGGACAGCGCGTACGAGCAGTACTTC
. TRBJ1-4 . TRBV7-2 CASSLDRAEKLFF TGTGCCAGCAGCTTAGACAGGGCTGAAAAACTGTTTTTT
. TRBJ2-1 . TRBV27 CASSSPLVRNNEQFF TGTGCCAGCAGTTCACCCTTAGTCAGGAACAATGAGCAGTTCTTC
. TRBJ1-1 TRBD1 TRBV28 CASKGQGGTEAFF TGTGCCAGCAAGGGACAGGGCGGCACTGAAGCTTTCTTT
. TRBJ1-6 . TRBV27 CASSLAGSSTYNSPLHF TGTGCCAGCAGTTTAGCGGGGTCTAGCACCTATAATTCACCCCTCCACTTT
few TRBJ1-2 TRBD1 TRBV6-5 CASSLVDRGHYGYTF TGTGCCAGCAGCCTGGTTGACAGGGGCCACTATGGCTACACCTTC
few TRBJ2-7 TRBD1 TRBV7-2 CASSLDRGREQYF TGTGCCAGCAGCCTCGACAGGGGTCGCGAGCAGTACTTC
. TRBJ2-7 . TRBV12-3/TRBV12-4 CASSLGSGAEQYF TGTGCCAGCAGTTTGGGCTCAGGGGCCGAGCAGTACTTC
. TRBJ1-2 TRBD1 TRBV18 CASTRDRGSGYTF TGTGCCAGCACCAGGGACAGGGGGTCTGGCTACACCTTC
. TRBJ2-5 . TRBV5-6 CASSLGHSQETQYF TGTGCCAGCAGCTTGGGTCACAGCCAAGAGACCCAGTACTTC
. TRBJ1-5 . TRBV27 CASSFQGRQPQHF TGTGCCAGCAGTTTCCAGGGTCGTCAGCCCCAGCATTTT
once TRBJ1-3 . TRBV20-1 CSAFQGNTIYF TGCAGTGCATTTCAGGGAAACACCATATATTTT
. TRBJ1-6 TRBD1 TRBV18 CASSPGPGQGTANSPLHF TGTGCCAGCTCACCGGGACCGGGACAGGGCACGGCTAATTCACCCCTCCACTTT
. TRBJ2-1 . TRBV7-2 CASSLRLAFPENEQFF TGTGCCAGCAGCCTAAGGCTAGCGTTCCCTGAGAATGAGCAGTTCTTC
. TRBJ1-2 . TRBV24-1 CATSDRDYGYTF TGTGCCACCAGTGACCGGGACTATGGCTACACCTTC
few TRBJ1-5 . TRBV13 CASSLGFGVQPQHF TGTGCCAGCAGCTTAGGGTTCGGGGTCCAGCCCCAGCATTTT
. TRBJ2-7 TRBD2 TRBV6-6 CASSRLSQRGRDHEQYF TGTGCCAGCAGCCGACTTAGCCAGCGGGGGCGGGACCACGAGCAGTACTTC
. TRBJ2-7 TRBD1 TRBV7-9 CASSPRDRGLGYEQYF TGTGCCAGCAGCCCCAGGGACAGGGGGCTAGGCTACGAGCAGTACTTC
few TRBJ2-7 . TRBV5-1 CASSPEQGSLKEQYF TGCGCCAGCAGCCCGGAACAGGGCTCTCTGAAAGAGCAGTACTTC
. TRBJ1-1 . TRBV19 CASSKKTLNTEAFF TGTGCCAGTAGTAAGAAGACACTGAACACTGAAGCTTTCTTT
. TRBJ1-5 TRBD1 TRBV6-1 CASSEGRGLNQPQHF TGTGCCAGCAGTGAAGGCAGGGGGCTGAATCAGCCCCAGCATTTT
once TRBJ1-2 . TRBV6-5 CASSYDISPYGYTF TGTGCCAGCAGTTACGACATTTCACCCTATGGCTACACCTTC
few TRBJ2-7 . TRBV11-2 CASSSKQPGDEQYF TGTGCCAGCAGCTCCAAACAGCCAGGGGACGAGCAGTACTTC
once TRBJ2-3 TRBD2 TRBV3-1/TRBV3-2 CASSPVGLVFDTQYF TGTGCCAGCAGCCCGGTGGGACTAGTCTTTGATACGCAGTATTTT
. TRBJ1-1 TRBD1 TRBV5-6 CASSTPGQGRDTEAFF TGTGCCAGCAGCACGCCGGGACAGGGGAGGGACACTGAAGCTTTCTTT
. TRBJ1-4 . TRBV27 CASGRRATNEKLFF TGTGCCAGCGGTCGTCGGGCAACTAATGAAAAACTGTTTTTT
. TRBJ2-3 TRBD2 TRBV5-1 CASSRGGGSTDTQYF TGCGCCAGCAGCCGGGGGGGCGGGAGCACAGATACGCAGTATTTT
. TRBJ1-6 TRBD1 TRBV28 CASDQGGSPLHF TGTGCCAGCGACCAGGGGGGTTCACCCCTCCACTTT
. TRBJ2-2 . TRBV6-5 CASSYDSGTGELFF TGTGCCAGCAGTTACGATTCAGGCACCGGGGAGCTGTTTTTT